Below, one T cell receptor (beta chain) is given with its context. Many counts were recorded for this clonotype. No cognate antigen has been identified for it. Per-nucleotide qualities are absent, and no much larger clonotype sits a single base away. The sample belongs to a study of post-analysis software for immune sequencing data (dated by TCRdb to the mid-2010s). About the full investigation: Disease courses on record covered relapsing-remitting, secondary progressive and progressive-relapsing multiple sclerosis, though some patients had no subtype annotation. The multiple sclerosis patient repertoires were compared with more than 9 previously published healthy control repertoires from donors aged roughly 6 to 25 years. A subset of samples was prepared in parallel using single-end sample barcoding, then pooled and co-amplified after Illumina adapter ligation.

CDR1 and CDR2, looked up from the germline V gene (reference sequence), are SEHNR and FQNEAQ. V was cut back by 5 bases and J by 3 bases, leaving a gap of 8 bases between them. From its cysteine to its phenylalanine, the CDR3 spans 12 amino acids. Only the CDR3 DNA is retained, 36 bases long and in frame from the first base. To demonstrate the VDJtools post-analysis software, the study profiled TCR beta repertoires from the peripheral blood of under 15 young patients with multiple sclerosis. The multiple sclerosis patients were children and adolescents ranging in age from roughly 6 to 15 years. Study-wide conclusions, independent of this receptor: Strong co-clustering of samples prepared in the same batch was shown by direct clustering with F measure, prompting a batch-effect correction. The multiple sclerosis patient group was slightly younger than the control group. Patients showed significantly higher frequencies than controls for a handful of TRBV segments, among them TRBV5-6, TRBV5-1 and TRBV20-1. Normalized Chao1 diversity was significantly lower in multiple sclerosis patients than controls, suggesting substantial peripheral T-cell clonal expansion.

The library was made by PCR. Reads for this sample came from an Illumina HiSeq 2500. Unique molecular identifiers were incorporated into TCR beta cDNA libraries to reduce PCR and sequencing biases. Every 1 to 10 million input T cells yielded approximately 500,000 cDNA molecules, meaning each molecule approximated one T cell. The patient libraries were prepared and sequenced using the same protocol as the earlier healthy control dataset. Samples belonging to the same batch were prepared together, multiplexed and sequenced on a shared HiSeq lane. As for how the authors treated the data: MIGEC handled the raw barcoded reads, throwing out single-read molecular identifier groups before consensus assembly and CDR3 extraction. Clonotype tables were post-analysed with VDJtools, and diversity was normalized by down-sampling all datasets to the smallest sample size. Repertoire overlap clustering matched CDR3 amino acid but not nucleotide sequences to correct batch-related cross-sample contamination. Clones were called with MiXCR by TCRdb after fastp trimmed the public reads at Q25, and only in-frame beta chains were retained. Merged by CDR3 protein, the rows form single entries marked with the most common genes and DNA. The V and J calls, along with clone size, are taken from TCRdb and not from the paper's own processing. This sample lists 750,000 to 900,000 distinct CDR3 sequences; 46% were detected once. The ten largest clonotypes hold roughly 4.4% of the sample.

Recombination connected TRBV7-9 to TRBJ2-7; the D gene is possibly TRBD1, with 5 bases matching. This TCR derives from a girl aged 10-17 years with multiple sclerosis. The specimen sequenced was blood. The DNA sequence is given as TGTGCCAGCAGCGTAGGGGACTACGAGCAGTACTTC. Translated, this gives CASSVGDYEQYF.